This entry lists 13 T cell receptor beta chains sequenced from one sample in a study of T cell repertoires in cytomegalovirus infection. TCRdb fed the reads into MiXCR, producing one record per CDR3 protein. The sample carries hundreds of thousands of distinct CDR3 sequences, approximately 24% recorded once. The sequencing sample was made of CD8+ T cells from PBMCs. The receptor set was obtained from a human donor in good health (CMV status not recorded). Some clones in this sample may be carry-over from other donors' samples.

CDR3 in DNA: TGTGCCAGCAGCTGGGGGGGAGCTAGCGGGTCGGGGAATGAGCAGTTCTTC. Amino acids: CASSWGGASGSGNEQFF. V and J are TRBV11-2 and TRBJ2-1, with TRBD2 matching 8 bases. Trimming cost V 4 bases and J 7 bases; bases outside gene matches: 15. Per germline, CDR1 SGHAT and CDR2 FQNNGV. The CDR3 is 17 amino acids.

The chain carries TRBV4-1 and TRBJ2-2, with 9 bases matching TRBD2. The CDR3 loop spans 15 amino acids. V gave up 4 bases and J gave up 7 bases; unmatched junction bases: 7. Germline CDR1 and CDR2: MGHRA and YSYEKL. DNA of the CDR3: TGCGCCAGCAGCCCCCATCCAGCGGGGGGCGGGGAGCTGTTTTTT. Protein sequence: CASSPHPAGGGELFF.

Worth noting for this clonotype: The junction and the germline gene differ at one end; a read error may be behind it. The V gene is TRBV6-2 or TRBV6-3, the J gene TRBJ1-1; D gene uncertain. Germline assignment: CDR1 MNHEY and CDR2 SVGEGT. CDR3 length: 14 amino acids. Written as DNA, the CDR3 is TGTGCCAACAGTTACTCGTACGGGAACACTGAAGCTTTCTTT. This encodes CANSYSYGNTEAFF.

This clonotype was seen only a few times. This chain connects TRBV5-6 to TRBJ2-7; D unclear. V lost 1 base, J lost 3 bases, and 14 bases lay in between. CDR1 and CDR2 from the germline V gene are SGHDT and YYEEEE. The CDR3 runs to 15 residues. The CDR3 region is CASSLILDPHYEQYV. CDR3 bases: TGTGCCAGCAGCTTGATTCTTGATCCCCACTACGAGCAGTACGTC.

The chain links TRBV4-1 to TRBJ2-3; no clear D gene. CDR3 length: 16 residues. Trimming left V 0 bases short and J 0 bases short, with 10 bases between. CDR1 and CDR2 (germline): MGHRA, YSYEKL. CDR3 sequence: CASSQEYTRSTDTQYF. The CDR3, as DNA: TGCGCCAGCAGCCAAGAATACACTCGGAGCACAGATACGCAGTATTTT.

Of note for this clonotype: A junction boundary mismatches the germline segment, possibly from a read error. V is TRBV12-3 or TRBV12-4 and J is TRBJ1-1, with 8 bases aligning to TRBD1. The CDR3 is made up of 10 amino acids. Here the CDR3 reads CASSGDRTLF. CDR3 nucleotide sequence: TGTGCCAGCAGTGGGGACAGGACTCTCTTT.

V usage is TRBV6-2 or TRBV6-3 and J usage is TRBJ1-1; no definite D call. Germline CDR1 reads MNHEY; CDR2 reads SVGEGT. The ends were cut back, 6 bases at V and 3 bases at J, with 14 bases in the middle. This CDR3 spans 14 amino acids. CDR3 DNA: TGTGCCAGCAGGATTGCTGGGGTGTACACTGAAGCTTTCTTT. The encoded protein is CASRIAGVYTEAFF.

The CDR3 protein is CASSQGVSGGARTGELFF. The DNA for the CDR3 is TGTGCCAGCAGCCAAGGTGTTAGCGGGGGGGCTAGGACCGGGGAGCTGTTTTTT. The V and J genes are TRBV4-2 and TRBJ2-2; 11 nucleotides agree with TRBD2. Germline V gene data show CDR1 as LGHNA and CDR2 as YNFKEQ. The J segment lost 5 bases and the V segment lost 1 base, leaving 9 bases of the junction unmatched. The CDR3 has 18 residues.

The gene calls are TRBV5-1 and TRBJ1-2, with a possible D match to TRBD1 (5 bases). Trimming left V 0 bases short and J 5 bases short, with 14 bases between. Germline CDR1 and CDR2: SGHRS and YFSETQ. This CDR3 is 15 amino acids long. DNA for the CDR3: TGCGCCAGCAGCTTGGAAGACAGTCCCGCATATGGCTACACCTTC. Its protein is CASSLEDSPAYGYTF.

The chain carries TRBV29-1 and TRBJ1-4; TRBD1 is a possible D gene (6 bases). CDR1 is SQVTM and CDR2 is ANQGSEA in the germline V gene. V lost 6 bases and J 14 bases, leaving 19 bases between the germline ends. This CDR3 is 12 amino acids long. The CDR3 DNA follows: TGCAGCGTCCCGGACAGTTGGGGTCGGCTGTTTTTT. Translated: CSVPDSWGRLFF.

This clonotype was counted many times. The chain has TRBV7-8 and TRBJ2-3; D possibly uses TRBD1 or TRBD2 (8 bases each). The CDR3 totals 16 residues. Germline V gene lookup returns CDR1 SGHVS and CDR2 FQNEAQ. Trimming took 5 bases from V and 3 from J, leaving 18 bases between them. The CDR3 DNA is TGTGCCAGCAGCCAGGGGGCGGGGGGAAGGACAGATACGCAGTATTTT. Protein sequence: CASSQGAGGRTDTQYF.

The CDR3 protein is CASSDTLGQGDQHF. The CDR3, as DNA: TGCGCCAGCAGTGATACATTGGGACAGGGGGACCAGCATTTT. The V call is TRBV10-2, the J call TRBJ1-5; 11 nucleotides line up with TRBD1. CDR3 length equals 14 residues. Trimming at V came to 3 bases and at J to 12 bases, leaving 7 bases not matched to a gene. Germline V gene sequence: CDR1 WSHSY, CDR2 SAAADI.

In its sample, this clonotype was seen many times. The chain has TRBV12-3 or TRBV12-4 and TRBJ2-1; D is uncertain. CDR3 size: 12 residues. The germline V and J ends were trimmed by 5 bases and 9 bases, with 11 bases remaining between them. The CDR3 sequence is CASSEMSSEQFF. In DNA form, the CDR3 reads TGTGCCAGCAGTGAAATGTCCTCTGAGCAGTTCTTC.